The clone carrying this T cell receptor beta chain was counted ten times or more. Using RNA transcripts as the source, TCR beta CDR3 regions were amplified. Researchers ran a first-round RT-PCR on the TCR CDR3 using the HTBI primer set. MiXCR, applied by TCRdb to the multiplex PCR reads, yields one record per CDR3 protein. The sample shows approximately 430,000 distinct CDR3 sequences, approximately 15% of them seen only once. The CDR3 has 16 residues. Looked up from germline, CDR1 is SNHLY and CDR2 is FYNNEI. V shed 6 bases, J shed 3 bases, and the junction held 8 bases outside the gene matches. The sample originates from a study of T cells in Graves' hyperthyroidism and ophthalmopathy.

This clonotype was sampled from a woman between 18 and 29 years old with Graves' hyperthyroidism. Sequencing was carried out using blood. V is TRBV2 and J is TRBJ2-1; 10 bases are a match to TRBD2. CDR3 residues: CASSELAGTLYNEQFF. The CDR3 DNA is TGTGCCAGCAGCGAACTAGCGGGGACCCTCTACAATGAGCAGTTCTTC.